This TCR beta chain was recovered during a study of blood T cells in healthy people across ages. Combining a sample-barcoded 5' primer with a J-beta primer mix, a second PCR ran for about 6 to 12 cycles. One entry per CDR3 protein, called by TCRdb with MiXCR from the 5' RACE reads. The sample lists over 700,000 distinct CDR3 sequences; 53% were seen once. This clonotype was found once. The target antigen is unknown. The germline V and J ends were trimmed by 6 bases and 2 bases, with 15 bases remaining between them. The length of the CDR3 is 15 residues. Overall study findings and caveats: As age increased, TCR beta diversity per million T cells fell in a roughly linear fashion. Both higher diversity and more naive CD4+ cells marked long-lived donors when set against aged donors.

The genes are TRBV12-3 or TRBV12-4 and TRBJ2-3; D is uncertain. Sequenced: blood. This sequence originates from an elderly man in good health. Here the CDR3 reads CASSLSRRITDTQYF. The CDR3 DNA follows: TGTGCCAGCAGCCTTAGCAGGAGAATCACAGATACGCAGTATTTT.